One and the same sample provided the 32 T cell receptor beta chains below, sequenced in a study of CD8 T cells in Susac syndrome. Random hexamers primed reverse transcription of about 0.45 to 1 ug RNA. TCRdb passed the immunoSEQ multiplex PCR reads through MiXCR, listing each CDR3 protein once. The data contain hundreds of thousands of distinct CDR3 sequences, roughly 95% of them singletons. The sequenced sample consisted of CD4+ T cells from PBMCs. Receptors originate from a human donor with multiple sclerosis.

The V call is TRBV24-1, the J call TRBJ1-1, with D hard to call. V was shortened by 9 bases and J by 8 bases, with 12 bases between the two germline ends. The germline gives CDR1 KGHDR, CDR2 SFDVKD. The CDR3 is 11 residues long. The CDR3 region has the DNA TGTGCCACCGAGGACTGGACGGAAGCTTTCTTT. Protein product: CATEDWTEAFF.

The V gene is TRBV29-1, the J gene TRBJ1-2, with 7 bases lining up with TRBD1. Trimming cost V 6 bases and J 5 bases; bases outside gene matches: 9. The germline CDR1 and CDR2 sequences are SQVTM and ANQGSEA. The CDR3 sequence is 13 residues long. The CDR3 DNA reads as TGCAGCGTCGCAGGGGGAAGTCGGTATGGCTACACCTTC. This gives the protein CSVAGGSRYGYTF. The entire variable domain, with the rest obtained from reference TRBV29-1 and TRBJ1-2, is as follows: SAVISQKPSRDICQRGTSLTIQCQVDSQVTMMFWYRQQPGQSLTLIATANQGSEATYESGFVIDKFPISRPNLTFSTLTVSNMSPEDSSIYLCSVAGGSRYGYTFGSGTRLTVV.

The rearrangement links TRBV4-1 to TRBJ2-1; TRBD2 matches 7 bases. Germline loops: CDR1 MGHRA, CDR2 YSYEKL. The CDR3 has 16 residues. V was pared by 4 bases and J by 0 bases, with 6 bases of the junction left unmatched. CDR3 nucleotides: TGCGCCAGCAGCCTTTTTTCGGGGGGCTCCTACAATGAGCAGTTCTTC. Protein: CASSLFSGGSYNEQFF.

This chain joins TRBV12-5 and TRBJ2-4, with D maybe TRBD1 (6 bases). V was cut by 8 bases and J by 0 bases, with 14 bases left in between. CDR1 is LGHNT, CDR2 FRNRAP, per germline. This CDR3 region has 15 residues. This CDR3 reads CASTGGTRAKNIQYF. DNA of the CDR3: TGTGCTAGTACTGGGGGCACCCGAGCCAAAAACATTCAGTACTTC.

The chain employs TRBV12-3 or TRBV12-4 and TRBJ1-1; D gene unclear. The V end lost 6 bases, the J end lost 8 bases, and 16 bases lay between the germline ends. This CDR3 is 13 amino acids long. CDR3 DNA sequence: TGTGCCAGCAGCCCTAGCAGTCGAGAGGAAGCTTTCTTT. Its protein is CASSPSSREEAFF.

In this sample, this clonotype turned up once. The chain recombines TRBV5-1 with TRBJ1-5; 8 nucleotides match TRBD1. Germline lookup yields CDR1 SGHRS and CDR2 YFSETQ. Trimming at V came to 0 bases and at J to 3 bases, leaving 2 bases not matched to a gene. The CDR3 has 15 residues. CDR3 loop: CASSLAGGINQPQHF. The CDR3 bases are TGCGCCAGCAGCTTGGCAGGGGGCATCAATCAGCCCCAGCATTTT.

The chain joins TRBV27 to TRBJ1-2, with D possibly being TRBD1 (5 bases). The CDR3 covers 14 residues. V was clipped by 2 bases and J by 4 bases, with 11 bases between them. The germline V gene has CDR1 MNHEY and CDR2 SMNVEV (reference sequence). CDR3: CASSLGDGGYGYTF. DNA of the CDR3: TGTGCCAGCAGTTTAGGGGATGGGGGCTATGGCTACACCTTC.

The rearrangement joins TRBV13 to TRBJ2-1; tentative D call: TRBD1 (6 bases). Germline V gene lookup returns CDR1 PRHDT and CDR2 FYEKMQ (reference sequence). This CDR3 comprises 14 residues. V lost 2 bases and J lost 7, with 12 bases in between. The CDR3 is CASSLTPGANEQFF. The CDR3 DNA sequence: TGTGCCAGCAGCTTAACGCCAGGGGCAAATGAGCAGTTCTTC.

Written as DNA, the CDR3 is TGCGCCAGCAGCTTGGACGGGACCCTCACCGTGGGCACTGAAGCTTTCTTT. Translated, it gives CASSLDGTLTVGTEAFF. The V call is TRBV5-1, the J call TRBJ1-1; the D gene is possibly TRBD1 (5 bases). The CDR3 totals 17 residues. Trimming took 0 bases from V and 4 from J, leaving 19 bases between them. Germline values: CDR1 SGHRS, CDR2 YFSETQ.

This rearrangement joins TRBV18 to TRBJ2-5, with TRBD1 identical over 9 bases. This CDR3 contains 16 residues. Germline assignment: CDR1 KGHSH and CDR2 LQKENI. The junction had 10 bases not matched to a gene; V was cut back by 4 bases and J by 4 bases. The CDR3 loop reads CASSLPGTGRRETQYF. The CDR3 DNA is TGTGCCAGCTCACTCCCCGGGACAGGGAGGAGAGAGACCCAGTACTTC. Complete variable domain (other parts from reference TRBV18 and TRBJ2-5): NAGVMQNPRHLVRRRGQEARLRCSPMKGHSHVYWYRQLPEEGLKFMVYLQKENIIDESGMPKERFSAEFPKEGPSILRIQQVVRGDSAAYFCASSLPGTGRRETQYFGPGTRLLVL.

The V gene is TRBV5-1, the J gene TRBJ1-1; 9 bases are shared with TRBD1. The germline gives CDR1 SGHRS, CDR2 YFSETQ. After removal of 3 bases from V and 8 bases from J, the junction contained 5 bases not matched to a gene. This CDR3 comprises 13 residues. The CDR3 region is CASSSRQGVEAFF. The CDR3 DNA reads as TGCGCCAGCAGCTCGAGACAGGGGGTAGAAGCTTTCTTT.

This clonotype was detected once. The V call is TRBV12-3 or TRBV12-4, the J call TRBJ2-2; 7 bases are a match to TRBD1. J was trimmed by 0 bases and V by 6 bases; bases with no gene match: 7. This CDR3 comprises 16 residues. CDR3 coding DNA: TGTGCCAGCAGGAAACCGGGACAGCCGAACACCGGGGAGCTGTTTTTT. Translation: CASRKPGQPNTGELFF.

The V gene is TRBV12-3 or TRBV12-4, the J gene TRBJ2-7; 8 bases line up with TRBD1. The CDR3 is 15 residues long. J was trimmed by 1 base and V by 7 bases; bases with no gene match: 9. Here the CDR3 reads CASTKGQAVSYEQYF. DNA of the CDR3: TGTGCCAGCACCAAGGGACAGGCCGTTTCCTACGAGCAGTACTTC.

The J gene is TRBJ2-2, the V gene TRBV2; the match to TRBD1 covers 9 bases. Looked up from germline, CDR1 is SNHLY and CDR2 is FYNNEI. The CDR3 is 17 amino acids. Losses at the gene ends were 6 bases for V and 5 bases for J; bases not matched to a gene: 13. The CDR3 protein is CASSQGRAGQGTGELFF. The CDR3 DNA follows: TGTGCCAGCAGCCAAGGGAGGGCGGGACAGGGTACCGGGGAGCTGTTTTTT.

This clonotype has only a few counts. The chain joins TRBV9 to TRBJ1-6; D unclear. From germline, CDR1 is SGDLS and CDR2 YYNGEE. The CDR3 has 13 residues. Deletions cut 2 bases from V and 6 bases from J, with 6 bases between. The CDR3 nucleotides read TGTGCCAGCAGCGTTGGGCGTAATTCACCCCTCCACTTT. Amino acid sequence: CASSVGRNSPLHF. Based on the CDR3 plus reference TRBV9 and TRBJ1-6, the full variable domain is DSGVTQTPKHLITATGQRVTLRCSPRSGDLSVYWYQQSLDQGLQFLIQYYNGEERAKGNILERFSAQQFPDLHSELNLSSLELGDSALYFCASSVGRNSPLHFGNGTRLTVT.

V is TRBV29-1 and J is TRBJ1-1; possible D gene TRBD1, 6 bases. The germline gives CDR1 SQVTM, CDR2 ANQGSEA. This CDR3 spans 16 amino acids. Trimming shortened V by 2 bases and J by 3 bases, and 19 bases separated the two germline ends. CDR3 DNA sequence: TGCAGCGTTGAACCATACAGGGATCACTTGGACACTGAAGCTTTCTTT. The encoded protein is CSVEPYRDHLDTEAFF.

The chain joins TRBV19 to TRBJ1-1, with TRBD1 as a possible D gene (5 bases). The germline V gene encodes CDR1 LNHDA and CDR2 SQIVND (reference sequence). There are 12 residues in the CDR3. Trimming removed 6 bases at V and 8 bases at J, with 13 bases between. The CDR3 coding sequence is TGTGCCAGTAGCAACTGGGGGGTCGAAGCTTTCTTT. This translates into CASSNWGVEAFF. Full variable domain (remainder filled in from reference TRBV19 and TRBJ1-1): DGGITQSPKYLFRKEGQNVTLSCEQNLNHDAMYWYRQDPGQGLRLIYYSQIVNDFQKGDIAEGYSVSREKKESFPLTVTSAQKNPTAFYLCASSNWGVEAFFGQGTRLTVV.

The gene calls are TRBV12-3 or TRBV12-4 and TRBJ2-7; D is undetermined. Trimming left V 8 bases short and J 4 bases short, with 9 bases between. This CDR3 is built from 11 residues. This chain's CDR3 is CASSVVYEQYF. CDR3 DNA: TGTGCCAGCTCCGTAGTGTACGAGCAGTACTTC.

V is TRBV11-3 and J is TRBJ2-5, with 8 bases fitting TRBD1. The V segment lost 1 base and the J segment 7 bases; nucleotides outside the gene matches: 8. Looked up from germline, CDR1 is SGHNT and CDR2 is YENEEA. The CDR3 consists of 15 residues. The CDR3 reads CASSLGGGQAATQYF. DNA of the CDR3: TGTGCCAGCAGCTTAGGAGGGGGACAGGCCGCGACCCAGTACTTC.

V is TRBV24-1 and J is TRBJ2-5, with a possible D match to TRBD2 (6 bases). Germline lookup yields CDR1 KGHDR and CDR2 SFDVKD. The CDR3 has 13 amino acids. Trimming took 5 bases from V and 5 from J, leaving 11 bases between them. The CDR3 protein is CATSGQAGETQYF. CDR3 nucleotide sequence: TGTGCCACCAGTGGCCAGGCGGGGGAGACCCAGTACTTC.

This clonotype was detected once. The CDR3 nucleotides are TGTGCCAGCAGCCAAGTGGGGGCGCAAGAGACCCAGTACTTC. This encodes CASSQVGAQETQYF. The chain carries TRBV4-2 and TRBJ2-5, with D possibly being TRBD1 (6 bases). Trimming cost V 1 base and J 2 bases, with 8 bases left between them. This CDR3 is 14 amino acids long. Looked up from germline, CDR1 is LGHNA and CDR2 is YNFKEQ.

This sequence joins TRBV3-1 and TRBJ2-4; possible D gene TRBD2, 6 bases. Germline CDR1 is LGHDT and CDR2 is YNNKEL (reference sequence). The CDR3 has 18 amino acids. The V end lost 1 base, the J end lost 0 bases, and 16 bases lay between the germline ends. CDR3 in amino acids: CASSQAGGEQLAKNIQYF. CDR3 nucleotides: TGTGCCAGCAGCCAAGCTGGCGGGGAACAACTAGCCAAAAACATTCAGTACTTC. The complete variable domain, with remaining parts taken from reference TRBV3-1 and TRBJ2-4, reads DTAVSQTPKYLVTQMGNDKSIKCEQNLGHDTMYWYKQDSKKFLKIMFSYNNKELIINETVPNRFSPKSPDKAHLNLHINSLELGDSAVYFCASSQAGGEQLAKNIQYFGAGTRLSVL.

This clonotype was detected only a few times. The V gene is TRBV6-2 or TRBV6-3, the J gene TRBJ1-5; D gene uncertain. CDR3 length: 12 residues. Per the germline V gene, CDR1 is MNHEY and CDR2 is SVGEGT. Deletions cut 0 bases from V and 6 bases from J, with 3 bases between. The CDR3 loop reads CASSYSVQPQHF. The CDR3 DNA sequence: TGTGCCAGCAGTTACTCGGTTCAGCCCCAGCATTTT.

This sequence joins TRBV11-2 and TRBJ1-5, with D tentatively TRBD1 (6 bases). This CDR3 spans 15 amino acids. Germline lookup yields CDR1 SGHAT and CDR2 FQNNGV. Trimming cost V 0 bases and J 2 bases, with 8 bases left between them. The CDR3 here is CASSLDSGGNQPQHF. In DNA form, the CDR3 reads TGTGCCAGCAGCTTAGATTCAGGGGGCAATCAGCCCCAGCATTTT.

The genes are TRBV7-2 and TRBJ2-7; no clear D. CDR1 is SGHTA, CDR2 FQGNSA, per germline. CDR3 length: 15 amino acids. V shed 2 bases and J shed 5 bases, with 16 bases lying between them. CDR3 amino acids: CASSLSASMVNEQYF. CDR3 bases: TGTGCCAGCAGCTTAAGCGCTAGTATGGTCAACGAGCAGTACTTC.

V and J are TRBV24-1 and TRBJ2-1, with D perhaps TRBD2 (6 bases). The CDR3 length is 16 residues. From germline, CDR1 is KGHDR and CDR2 SFDVKD. V shed 4 bases and J shed 7 bases, with 19 bases lying between them. The CDR3 DNA reads TGTGCCACCAGTGACCACGTCACCGGGAGTTTGAATGAGCAGTTCTTC. Its protein is CATSDHVTGSLNEQFF.

V and J are TRBV3-1 and TRBJ2-7; possible D gene TRBD2, 5 bases. The CDR3 consists of 11 residues. Per germline, CDR1 LGHDT and CDR2 YNNKEL (reference sequence). V dropped 5 bases and J dropped 5 bases, with 7 bases sitting between them. The CDR3 region has the DNA TGTGCCAGCAGCGCCGGGAACGAGCAGTACGTC. As protein: CASSAGNEQYV.

The rearrangement joins TRBV20-1 to TRBJ2-1; D not certain. The CDR3 has 12 residues. Trimming took off 0 bases at V and 6 bases at J, with 6 bases between the two ends. Germline loops: CDR1 DFQATT, CDR2 SNEGSKA (reference sequence). The CDR3 protein is CSAREAINEQFF. CDR3 DNA: TGCAGTGCTAGAGAGGCGATCAATGAGCAGTTCTTC.

This chain connects TRBV4-2 to TRBJ2-2; 8 bases agree with TRBD2. Germline lookup yields CDR1 LGHNA and CDR2 YNFKEQ. V was pared by 0 bases and J by 1 base, with 4 bases of the junction left unmatched. The CDR3 has 17 residues. DNA of the CDR3: TGTGCCAGCAGCCAAGAACGAAGCGGGAGGAACACCGGGGAGCTGTTTTTT. Translated: CASSQERSGRNTGELFF.

The chain couples TRBV28 to TRBJ1-2, with 12 bases lining up with TRBD1. V dropped 1 base and J dropped 14; count of bases not matched to a gene: 5. CDR3 length: 13 amino acids. The V gene's germline CDR1 is MDHEN and CDR2 SYDVKM. The CDR3 spells CASSLLGQGASTF. The CDR3 DNA sequence: TGTGCCAGCAGTTTATTGGGACAGGGGGCGAGTACCTTC.

CDR3 protein: CASSLTRAQPQHF. DNA of the CDR3: TGTGCCAGCAGTTTAACGAGGGCTCAGCCCCAGCATTTT. The rearrangement joins TRBV27 to TRBJ1-5; D not certain. The germline V and J ends were trimmed by 2 bases and 6 bases, with 8 bases remaining between them. This CDR3 spans 13 amino acids. The germline V gene encodes CDR1 MNHEY and CDR2 SMNVEV (reference sequence).

A single count supports this clonotype. This chain joins TRBV18 and TRBJ2-6; 8 nucleotides align to TRBD2. From germline, CDR1 is KGHSH and CDR2 LQKENI. Trimming cost V 3 bases and J 0 bases; bases outside gene matches: 7. The CDR3 has 18 amino acids. CDR3 sequence: CASSPLAGGSSGANVLTF. In DNA form, the CDR3 reads TGTGCCAGCTCACCCCTGGCGGGGGGTAGCTCTGGGGCCAACGTCCTGACTTTC. Looking up the rest from reference TRBV18 and TRBJ2-6 gives the full variable domain: NAGVMQNPRHLVRRRGQEARLRCSPMKGHSHVYWYRQLPEEGLKFMVYLQKENIIDESGMPKERFSAEFPKEGPSILRIQQVVRGDSAAYFCASSPLAGGSSGANVLTFGAGSRLTVL.